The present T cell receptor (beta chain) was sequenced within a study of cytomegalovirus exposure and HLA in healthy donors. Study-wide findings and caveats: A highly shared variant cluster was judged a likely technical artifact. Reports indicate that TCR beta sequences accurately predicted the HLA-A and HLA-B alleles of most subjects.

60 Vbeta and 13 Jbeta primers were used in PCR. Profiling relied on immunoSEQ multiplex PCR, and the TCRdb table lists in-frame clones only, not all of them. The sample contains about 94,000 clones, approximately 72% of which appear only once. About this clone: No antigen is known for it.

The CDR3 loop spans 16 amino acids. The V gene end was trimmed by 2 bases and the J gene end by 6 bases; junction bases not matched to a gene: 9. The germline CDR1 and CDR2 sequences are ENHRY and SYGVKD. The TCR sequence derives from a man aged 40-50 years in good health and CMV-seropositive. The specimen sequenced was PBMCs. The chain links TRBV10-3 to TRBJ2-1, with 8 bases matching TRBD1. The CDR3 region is CAISERGTGYSNEQFF. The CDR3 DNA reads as TGTGCCATCAGTGAGAGAGGGACAGGTTATTCCAATGAGCAGTTCTTC.